One and the same sample provided the 30 T cell receptor beta chains below, sequenced in a study of blood T cells in healthy people across ages. A J-beta primer mix and a sample-barcoded 5' primer were used in a second PCR of about 7 to 12 cycles. MiXCR was run by TCRdb on the 5' RACE reads, yielding one entry per CDR3 protein. The sample consists of 1.8 million or so distinct CDR3 sequences, roughly two fifths of them appearing once. Sequences were obtained from blood. The receptors here all came from a human donor in good health.

The V and J genes are TRBV6-5 and TRBJ2-7; 8 bases are a match to TRBD1. In germline, CDR1 is MNHEY, CDR2 SVGAGI. Trimming removed 0 bases from V and 0 bases from J; junction bases left unmatched: 4. The CDR3 is 16 amino acids. CDR3 loop: CASSYSTGVHSYEQYF. In DNA form, the CDR3 reads TGTGCCAGCAGTTACTCGACAGGGGTCCACTCCTACGAGCAGTACTTC.

This clonotype has just a few counts. The chain couples TRBV11-2 to TRBJ2-3; the D gene is possibly TRBD1 (6 bases). CDR3 length: 17 residues. The V end lost 5 bases, the J end lost 1 base, and 19 bases lay between the germline ends. In germline, CDR1 is SGHAT, CDR2 FQNNGV. CDR3 nucleotides: TGTGCCAGCAGCGCGCGACAGGCCCTCGCTGGCACAGATACGCAGTATTTT. It encodes CASSARQALAGTDTQYF.

This clonotype showed up just a few times. The rearrangement uses TRBV6-4 and TRBJ2-1, with TRBD2 matching over 8 bases. The V and J ends lost 2 bases and 13 bases, in that order; junction bases with no gene match: 7. Germline CDR1 is MRHNA and CDR2 is SNTAGT. The CDR3 spans 13 residues. CDR3 coding DNA: TGTGCCAGCAGTGACACAATCGGGGGGGCCCAGTTCTTC. It yields the protein CASSDTIGGAQFF.

This clonotype was found a few times. An end of the junction differs from the germline gene, which may be a read error. The rearrangement links TRBV4-3 to TRBJ2-3; 9 positions agree with TRBD2. The CDR3 is made up of 15 amino acids. The germline V gene encodes CDR1 LGHNA and CDR2 YSLEER. CDR3 loop: CASSQGGGGVDTQYF. The CDR3 DNA reads TGCGCCAGCAGTCAAGGGGGCGGGGGGGTAGATACGCAGTATTTT.

The V call is TRBV7-9, the J call TRBJ2-7; TRBD2 is a possible D gene (6 bases). V lost 5 bases, J lost 0 bases, and 14 bases lay in between. This CDR3 has 15 amino acids. Germline loops: CDR1 SEHNR, CDR2 FQNEAQ (reference sequence). The chain's CDR3 is CASSPRGSSSYEQYF. The CDR3 nucleotides read TGTGCCAGCAGCCCCCGGGGGTCTAGCTCCTACGAGCAGTACTTC.

The gene calls are TRBV20-1 and TRBJ2-7; 8 bases match TRBD1. Per the germline V gene, CDR1 is DFQATT and CDR2 is SNEGSKA (reference sequence). The CDR3 consists of 13 residues. V shed 6 bases, J shed 5 bases, and the junction held 9 bases outside the gene matches. CDR3 in DNA: TGCAGTGCGGCAATCGGACAGGGAAACGAGCAGTACTTC. As protein: CSAAIGQGNEQYF.

This clonotype was observed a single time. The V gene is TRBV24-1, the J gene TRBJ2-1; 9 bases are shared with TRBD2. Germline values: CDR1 KGHDR, CDR2 SFDVKD. The junction had 6 bases not matched to a gene; V was cut back by 2 bases and J by 8 bases. The CDR3 spans 15 residues. This chain's CDR3 is CATSDSGGGDDEQFF. The CDR3 DNA reads TGTGCCACCAGTGATTCCGGCGGGGGGGACGATGAGCAGTTCTTC.

The rearrangement uses TRBV5-1 and TRBJ2-7; 7 bases are a match to TRBD2. CDR3 length: 13 residues. Germline CDR1 is SGHRS and CDR2 is YFSETQ. Trimming removed 4 bases from V and 3 bases from J; junction bases left unmatched: 4. The CDR3 protein is CASSGGVVYEQYF. CDR3 nucleotide sequence: TGCGCCAGCAGCGGGGGGGTCGTCTACGAGCAGTACTTC.

The CDR3 region has the DNA TGTGCCACCAGCAGAGTGGGGACTAGCGGGGCCGGGATCTACGAGCAGTACTTC. Encoded protein: CATSRVGTSGAGIYEQYF. The V gene is TRBV15, the J gene TRBJ2-7, with TRBD2 matching 13 bases. CDR1 is LNHNV and CDR2 is YYDKDF in the germline V gene (reference sequence). V shed 1 base, J shed 3 bases, and the junction held 9 bases outside the gene matches. There are 18 residues in the CDR3.

Comment on this clonotype: Its ends do not fully match the called genes, so a read error is possible. The chain links TRBV7-9 to TRBJ2-6; D may be TRBD1 or TRBD2 (6 bases each). Germline V lookup: CDR1 SEHNR, CDR2 FQNEAQ (reference sequence). CDR3 length equals 13 residues. CDR3 sequence (DNA): TGTGCCAGCACCCTGAGGGGGGCCGACGTCCTGACTTTC. Residues: CASTLRGADVLTF. Full variable domain (outside the CDR3, taken from reference TRBV7-9 and TRBJ2-6): DTGVSQNPRHKITKRGQNVTFRCDPISEHNRLYWYRQTLGQGPEFLTYFQNEAQLEKSRLLSDRFSAERPKGSFSTLEIQRTEQGDSAMYLCASTLRGADVLTFGAGSRLTVL.

The genes are TRBV3-1 and TRBJ1-2, with no clear D. Trimming removed 6 bases from V and 8 bases from J, with 10 bases in between. Germline assignment: CDR1 LGHDT and CDR2 YNNKEL (reference sequence). The CDR3 spans 11 residues. CDR3 protein: CASSPGWGYTF. In nucleotides, the CDR3 is TGTGCCAGCAGTCCCGGCTGGGGCTACACCTTC.

This clonotype was counted between two and nine times. This chain joins TRBV25-1 and TRBJ2-3; 8 bases agree with TRBD1. Trimming at V came to 2 bases and at J to 2 bases, leaving 9 bases not matched to a gene. The CDR3 spans 17 residues. The germline V gene encodes CDR1 MGHDK and CDR2 SYGVNS. This CDR3 reads CASSESGRGRDTDTQYF. DNA of the CDR3: TGTGCCAGCAGTGAAAGCGGCAGGGGGCGCGACACAGATACGCAGTATTTT.

This clonotype was counted between two and nine times. The rearrangement uses TRBV15 and TRBJ2-5; possibly TRBD2 for D (6 bases). Germline V gene lookup returns CDR1 LNHNV and CDR2 YYDKDF (reference sequence). Trimming took 1 base from V and 3 from J, leaving 12 bases between them. The CDR3 has 15 residues. The CDR3 loop reads CATSRGRTGEETQYF. In DNA, the CDR3 is TGTGCCACCAGCAGAGGACGTACGGGGGAAGAGACCCAGTACTTC.

This clonotype was seen more than once but under ten times. The chain has TRBV7-9 and TRBJ2-1, with D maybe TRBD1 (5 bases). The V gene's germline CDR1 is SEHNR and CDR2 FQNEAQ (reference sequence). V lost 7 bases and J lost 15, with 16 bases in between. The CDR3 covers 11 residues. This CDR3 reads CASTYGALTFF. The CDR3 nucleotides are TGTGCCAGCACGTATGGGGCCCTCACGTTCTTC.

The genes are TRBV20-1 and TRBJ2-5, with TRBD2 matching 7 bases. The end of the DNA is better explained by TRBJ2-7, so the J call may be wrong. The length of the CDR3 is 14 residues. CDR1 is DFQATT and CDR2 is SNEGSKA in the germline V gene (reference sequence). CDR3 nucleotide sequence: TGCAGTGCTAGGTGGCCTAGCGGCCTTTACGAGCAGTACTTC. It specifies CSARWPSGLYEQYF.

This clonotype was counted only a few times. The chain is built from TRBV6-5 and TRBJ1-2, with D hard to call. The CDR3 is 13 amino acids. The V end was cut by 4 bases, the J end by 4 bases, with 10 bases between. Germline V gene sequence: CDR1 MNHEY, CDR2 SVGAGI. CDR3 amino acids: CASSSALGYGYTF. The CDR3 DNA is TGTGCCAGCAGTTCAGCCCTGGGCTATGGCTACACCTTC.

This clonotype was recorded a few times. The J gene is TRBJ2-6, the V gene TRBV10-3; D perhaps matches TRBD2 (5 bases). The CDR3 covers 16 residues. Trimming shortened V by 0 bases and J by 6 bases, and 12 bases separated the two germline ends. Germline V gene lookup returns CDR1 ENHRY and CDR2 SYGVKD. The CDR3 nucleotides read TGTGCCATCAGTGAGTCGAGGGCCCCGATGGCCAACGTCCTGACTTTC. This translates into CAISESRAPMANVLTF.

V and J are TRBV29-1 and TRBJ1-2; D remains ambiguous. CDR1 is SQVTM and CDR2 is ANQGSEA in the germline V gene. V was cut by 4 bases and J by 4 bases, with 10 bases left in between. CDR3 length: 12 residues. CDR3 coding DNA: TGCAGCGTTGCAGAGGGAGCCTATGGCTACACCTTC. Its protein product is CSVAEGAYGYTF. Full variable domain (missing parts from reference TRBV29-1 and TRBJ1-2): SAVISQKPSRDICQRGTSLTIQCQVDSQVTMMFWYRQQPGQSLTLIATANQGSEATYESGFVIDKFPISRPNLTFSTLTVSNMSPEDSSIYLCSVAEGAYGYTFGSGTRLTVV.

This clonotype was seen a few times. This chain uses TRBV28 with TRBJ2-7; 7 positions match TRBD2. CDR1 is MDHEN and CDR2 is SYDVKM in the germline V gene. V was clipped by 2 bases and J by 0 bases; unmatched bases: 13. This CDR3 comprises 18 residues. Written as DNA, the CDR3 is TGTGCCAGCAGTTTACCCCGTGTGGCAGCGGGGTACTCCTACGAGCAGTACTTC. It translates to CASSLPRVAAGYSYEQYF.

This chain links TRBV2 with TRBJ2-5; D is undetermined. Trimming removed 4 bases from V and 0 bases from J, with 12 bases in between. CDR1 is SNHLY and CDR2 is FYNNEI in the germline V gene. This CDR3 is built from 15 residues. The CDR3, as DNA: TGTGCCAGCAGTGGTGGCAGAAGGTACCAAGAGACCCAGTACTTC. The encoded protein is CASSGGRRYQETQYF.

This clonotype was counted only a few times. The chain links TRBV7-6 to TRBJ2-4, with 10 bases aligning to TRBD2. The tail of the sequence fits TRBJ2-7 better, so the J call may be wrong. Germline V gene sequence: CDR1 SGHVS, CDR2 FNYEAQ. The CDR3 has 16 residues. CDR3 bases: TGTGCCAGCAGCTTAGATTTAGCGGGGGGCGGGTACGAGCAGTACTTC. Its protein is CASSLDLAGGGYEQYF.

This clonotype was detected only a few times. CDR3 nucleotides: TGTGCCAGCAGCTTTATGGGACTAGCGGGCCTACTACAAGAGACCCAGTACTTC. It is translated as CASSFMGLAGLLQETQYF. The chain recombines TRBV7-2 with TRBJ2-5, with 12 positions matching TRBD2. The V and J ends lost 3 bases and 2 bases, in that order; junction bases with no gene match: 10. CDR3 length: 18 residues. Germline lookup yields CDR1 SGHTA and CDR2 FQGNSA. Drawing the rest from reference TRBV7-2 and TRBJ2-5, the complete variable domain is GAGVSQSPSNKVTEKGKDVELRCDPISGHTALYWYRQSLGQGLEFLIYFQGNSAPDKSGLPSDRFSAERTGGSVSTLTIQRTQQEDSAVYLCASSFMGLAGLLQETQYFGPGTRLLVL.

The chain combines TRBV27 with TRBJ2-4; possibly TRBD2 for D (6 bases). The DNA end is more similar to TRBJ2-7, so the J call may be wrong. The CDR3 extends over 15 amino acids. Germline V CDR1 and CDR2: MNHEY, SMNVEV (reference sequence). The CDR3 sequence is CASSPGHGGTYEQYF. The CDR3 nucleotides are TGTGCCAGCAGTCCCGGACACGGCGGGACCTACGAGCAGTACTTC.

The V call is TRBV9, the J call TRBJ2-7; 9 nucleotides align to TRBD1. Germline V gene sequence: CDR1 SGDLS, CDR2 YYNGEE. The CDR3 covers 14 residues. With V trimmed by 3 bases and J by 4 bases, 5 bases remained unmatched. CDR3 in amino acids: CASSGETGGYEQYF. CDR3 nucleotides: TGTGCCAGCAGCGGGGAGACAGGGGGTTACGAGCAGTACTTC.

The V call is TRBV19, the J call TRBJ1-5; 7 bases align to TRBD1. CDR1 and CDR2 (germline): LNHDA, SQIVND (reference sequence). CDR3 length equals 14 residues. V lost 1 base to trimming and J lost 11 bases; unmatched junction nucleotides: 8. The CDR3 coding sequence is TGTGCCAGTAGTATAGTCTCAGGGGGAGCGGCCCAGCATTTT. Translation gives CASSIVSGGAAQHF. Based on the CDR3 plus reference TRBV19 and TRBJ1-5, the full variable domain is DGGITQSPKYLFRKEGQNVTLSCEQNLNHDAMYWYRQDPGQGLRLIYYSQIVNDFQKGDIAEGYSVSREKKESFPLTVTSAQKNPTAFYLCASSIVSGGAAQHFGDGTRLSIL.

This sequence joins TRBV7-2 and TRBJ2-7, with D hard to call. Per germline, CDR1 SGHTA and CDR2 FQGNSA. V was shortened by 3 bases and J by 5 bases, with 11 bases between the two germline ends. The CDR3 is made up of 13 amino acids. CDR3: CASSFFPSDEQYF. The CDR3 DNA sequence: TGTGCCAGCAGCTTCTTCCCATCGGACGAGCAGTACTTC.

This clonotype was recorded at least ten times. The chain carries TRBV12-3 or TRBV12-4 and TRBJ1-6; a possible D gene is TRBD1 (5 bases). Trimming pared 5 bases from V and 9 bases from J, leaving 11 bases between. The CDR3 runs to 13 residues. CDR3 bases: TGTGCCAGCAGTCTGGGGGGAGGTTCACCCCTCCACTTT. The encoded protein is CASSLGGGSPLHF.

The chain combines TRBV24-1 with TRBJ2-5; D call uncertain. V gave up 11 bases and J gave up 4 bases, with 28 bases separating them. CDR1 and CDR2 from the germline V gene are KGHDR and SFDVKD. The CDR3 length is 17 residues. The CDR3 bases are TGTGCCATCGCCCCCCGTACGTCGGTGATGATGGGAGAGACCCAGTACTTC. Protein: CAIAPRTSVMMGETQYF.

The table lists this clonotype with a few counts. The chain uses TRBV27 and TRBJ1-2, with D possibly matching TRBD1 (5 bases). V was cut by 11 bases and J by 4 bases, with 23 bases left in between. Germline lookup yields CDR1 MNHEY and CDR2 SMNVEV (reference sequence). This CDR3 region has 15 residues. The CDR3 bases are TGTGCCGGCACCCCGGATGGGGGATTGGGCTATGGCTACACCTTC. This translates into CAGTPDGGLGYGYTF.

This chain joins TRBV5-8 and TRBJ1-4; TRBD1 matches at 8 bases. The CDR3 extends over 16 amino acids. The trim removed 1 base at V and 7 bases at J, leaving 9 bases unmatched. Germline assignment: CDR1 SGHTS and CDR2 YDEGEE. This chain's CDR3 is CASSLTYGQGFEKLFF. In nucleotides, the CDR3 is TGTGCCAGCAGCTTGACCTATGGACAGGGATTTGAAAAACTGTTTTTT.